Following are 15 T cell receptor beta chains from one sample sequenced in a study of spatial heterogeneity in lung cancer. TCRdb reanalysed the 5' RACE reads using MiXCR and keeps one entry per CDR3 protein. The sample yields 30,000 to 40,000 distinct CDR3 sequences, around 5.2% seen once. Sample time point: sample taken at primary tumor resection. Sequencing used PBMCs, obtained at surgery. These receptor sequences come from a female donor with early-stage non-small cell lung cancer.

This clonotype was observed many times. The rearrangement uses TRBV29-1 and TRBJ1-2; the D is unclear. Germline loops: CDR1 SQVTM, CDR2 ANQGSEA. This CDR3 spans 12 amino acids. V lost 6 bases and J lost 10, with 18 bases in between. In nucleotides, the CDR3 is TGCAGCGTCGGGTCCGGGAGTAGGGACTACACCTTC. Translated, it gives CSVGSGSRDYTF.

This clonotype has ten or more counts. The J gene is TRBJ1-1, the V gene TRBV7-9; D unclear. V was cut by 1 base and J by 0 bases, with 9 bases left in between. Germline V lookup: CDR1 SEHNR, CDR2 FQNEAQ (reference sequence). The CDR3 is 15 amino acids. As DNA, the CDR3 is TGTGCCAGCAGCTTAGGGGAGATTCTGAACACTGAAGCTTTCTTT. Amino acid sequence: CASSLGEILNTEAFF.

This clonotype was recorded many times. CDR3 amino acids: CASSLLGGPTYEQYF. The DNA for the CDR3 is TGTGCCAGCAGCCTCCTGGGGGGTCCCACCTACGAGCAGTACTTC. The V and J genes are TRBV3-1 and TRBJ2-7; tentatively, D is TRBD2 (6 bases). CDR3 size: 15 residues. CDR1 is LGHDT, CDR2 YNNKEL, per germline (reference sequence). Trimming pared 4 bases from V and 2 bases from J, leaving 15 bases between.

This clonotype occurred many times. The genes are TRBV5-1 and TRBJ2-5; 7 nucleotides align to TRBD1. The trim removed 2 bases at V and 2 bases at J, leaving 15 bases unmatched. Germline loops: CDR1 SGHRS, CDR2 YFSETQ. This CDR3 spans 18 amino acids. CDR3 sequence reads: CASSFPPLRTGYQETQYF. CDR3 nucleotides: TGCGCCAGCAGCTTCCCCCCTCTTAGGACAGGATATCAAGAGACCCAGTACTTC.

Many counts were recorded for this clonotype. The J gene is TRBJ1-2, the V gene TRBV29-1; the D gene is possibly TRBD1 (6 bases). This CDR3 has 12 amino acids. Trimming took off 3 bases at V and 7 bases at J, with 12 bases between the two ends. Germline assignment: CDR1 SQVTM and CDR2 ANQGSEA. CDR3 sequence (DNA): TGCAGCGTTGAGAAGGGGGTAGGTGGCTACACCTTC. Translated, it gives CSVEKGVGGYTF. Together with reference TRBV29-1 and TRBJ1-2, the CDR3 gives the full variable domain: SAVISQKPSRDICQRGTSLTIQCQVDSQVTMMFWYRQQPGQSLTLIATANQGSEATYESGFVIDKFPISRPNLTFSTLTVSNMSPEDSSIYLCSVEKGVGGYTFGSGTRLTVV.

This clonotype was detected a few times. The rearrangement links TRBV7-9 to TRBJ2-7, with no clear D. The V gene lost 1 base and the J gene lost 2 bases, with 9 bases spanning the gap. The CDR3 has 14 residues. Germline loops: CDR1 SEHNR, CDR2 FQNEAQ (reference sequence). The CDR3 sequence: CASSLVGTPYEQYF. The CDR3, as DNA: TGTGCCAGCAGCTTAGTCGGCACCCCCTACGAGCAGTACTTC.

In its sample, this clonotype ranks as medium-sized. The chain combines TRBV28 with TRBJ1-2; no firm D call. Germline CDR1 reads MDHEN; CDR2 reads SYDVKM. Trimming took 2 bases from V and 1 from J, leaving 14 bases between them. This CDR3 comprises 16 residues. In nucleotides, the CDR3 is TGTGCCAGCAGTTTAAGTCTCTCGCGGGGTAACTATGGCTACACCTTC. Translating it yields CASSLSLSRGNYGYTF.

This clonotype was seen a handful of times. The gene calls are TRBV11-2 and TRBJ2-2; D gene ambiguous. Trimming cost V 0 bases and J 2 bases, with 4 bases left between them. CDR3 size: 14 residues. Germline CDR1 is SGHAT and CDR2 is FQNNGV. Here the CDR3 reads CASSLEINTGELFF. DNA for the CDR3: TGTGCCAGCAGCTTAGAAATAAACACCGGGGAGCTGTTTTTT.

This clonotype was seen many times. The J gene is TRBJ1-1, the V gene TRBV18; D ambiguous. The ends were cut back, 3 bases at V and 0 bases at J, with 14 bases in the middle. Germline values: CDR1 KGHSH, CDR2 LQKENI. This CDR3 region has 16 residues. The CDR3 sequence: CASSPLLAGLNTEAFF. CDR3 DNA: TGTGCCAGCTCACCTCTGCTGGCAGGACTGAACACTGAAGCTTTCTTT.

This clonotype was detected many times. The chain uses TRBV3-1 and TRBJ2-7; TRBD2 matches at 7 bases. V lost 2 bases to trimming and J lost 2 bases; unmatched junction nucleotides: 6. This CDR3 contains 15 residues. CDR1 and CDR2 (germline): LGHDT, YNNKEL (reference sequence). The CDR3 DNA reads as TGTGCCAGCAGCCAATGGTCCGCGGGGGCCTACGAGCAGTACTTC. The encoded protein is CASSQWSAGAYEQYF.

This rearrangement joins TRBV7-3 to TRBJ2-1, with D maybe TRBD1 (5 bases). The CDR3 sequence is 14 residues long. V was shortened by 8 bases and J by 10 bases, with 21 bases between the two germline ends. The germline CDR1 and CDR2 sequences are SGHTA and FQGTGA. This chain's CDR3 is CASGYGPSQEEQFF. The CDR3 coding sequence is TGTGCCAGCGGCTATGGCCCCTCACAGGAAGAGCAGTTCTTC. The complete variable domain, with remaining parts taken from reference TRBV7-3 and TRBJ2-1, reads GAGVSQTPSNKVTEKGKYVELRCDPISGHTALYWYRQSLGQGPEFLIYFQGTGAADDSGLPNDRFFAVRPEGSVSTLKIQRTERGDSAVYLCASGYGPSQEEQFFGPGTRLTVL.

This clonotype has ten or more counts. This sequence joins TRBV2 and TRBJ1-2; D is ambiguous. V lost 4 bases, J lost 4 bases, and 10 bases lay in between. In germline, CDR1 is SNHLY, CDR2 FYNNEI. The length of the CDR3 is 13 residues. This CDR3 is CASSGRDVYGYTF. The CDR3 nucleotides read TGTGCCAGCAGTGGGAGGGATGTCTATGGCTACACCTTC.

This chain connects TRBV28 to TRBJ1-2; D is possibly TRBD1 (6 bases). Trimming left V 8 bases short and J 12 bases short, with 19 bases between. CDR3 length: 12 residues. Germline-derived CDR1 and CDR2 are MDHEN and SYDVKM. The chain's CDR3 is CASSSGGIPHTF. CDR3 sequence (DNA): TGTGCCAGCTCATCCGGGGGCATACCCCACACCTTC.

The V gene is TRBV3-1, the J gene TRBJ2-7, with a weak D call TRBD1 (6 bases). Per the germline V gene, CDR1 is LGHDT and CDR2 is YNNKEL (reference sequence). CDR3 length: 15 residues. The ends were cut back, 0 bases at V and 3 bases at J, with 12 bases in the middle. The CDR3 DNA reads as TGTGCCAGCAGCCAAGAGTATACAGGGTTCTACGAGCAGTACTTC. Translation: CASSQEYTGFYEQYF.

In its sample, this clonotype was seen many times. This chain connects TRBV29-1 to TRBJ2-7; 9 bases match TRBD1. The CDR3 contains 13 residues. Germline lookup yields CDR1 SQVTM and CDR2 ANQGSEA. J was trimmed by 3 bases and V by 7 bases; bases with no gene match: 7. For the CDR3, the DNA is TGCAGCGCGAGGACAGGGGAATTCTACGAGCAGTACTTC. This translates into CSARTGEFYEQYF.